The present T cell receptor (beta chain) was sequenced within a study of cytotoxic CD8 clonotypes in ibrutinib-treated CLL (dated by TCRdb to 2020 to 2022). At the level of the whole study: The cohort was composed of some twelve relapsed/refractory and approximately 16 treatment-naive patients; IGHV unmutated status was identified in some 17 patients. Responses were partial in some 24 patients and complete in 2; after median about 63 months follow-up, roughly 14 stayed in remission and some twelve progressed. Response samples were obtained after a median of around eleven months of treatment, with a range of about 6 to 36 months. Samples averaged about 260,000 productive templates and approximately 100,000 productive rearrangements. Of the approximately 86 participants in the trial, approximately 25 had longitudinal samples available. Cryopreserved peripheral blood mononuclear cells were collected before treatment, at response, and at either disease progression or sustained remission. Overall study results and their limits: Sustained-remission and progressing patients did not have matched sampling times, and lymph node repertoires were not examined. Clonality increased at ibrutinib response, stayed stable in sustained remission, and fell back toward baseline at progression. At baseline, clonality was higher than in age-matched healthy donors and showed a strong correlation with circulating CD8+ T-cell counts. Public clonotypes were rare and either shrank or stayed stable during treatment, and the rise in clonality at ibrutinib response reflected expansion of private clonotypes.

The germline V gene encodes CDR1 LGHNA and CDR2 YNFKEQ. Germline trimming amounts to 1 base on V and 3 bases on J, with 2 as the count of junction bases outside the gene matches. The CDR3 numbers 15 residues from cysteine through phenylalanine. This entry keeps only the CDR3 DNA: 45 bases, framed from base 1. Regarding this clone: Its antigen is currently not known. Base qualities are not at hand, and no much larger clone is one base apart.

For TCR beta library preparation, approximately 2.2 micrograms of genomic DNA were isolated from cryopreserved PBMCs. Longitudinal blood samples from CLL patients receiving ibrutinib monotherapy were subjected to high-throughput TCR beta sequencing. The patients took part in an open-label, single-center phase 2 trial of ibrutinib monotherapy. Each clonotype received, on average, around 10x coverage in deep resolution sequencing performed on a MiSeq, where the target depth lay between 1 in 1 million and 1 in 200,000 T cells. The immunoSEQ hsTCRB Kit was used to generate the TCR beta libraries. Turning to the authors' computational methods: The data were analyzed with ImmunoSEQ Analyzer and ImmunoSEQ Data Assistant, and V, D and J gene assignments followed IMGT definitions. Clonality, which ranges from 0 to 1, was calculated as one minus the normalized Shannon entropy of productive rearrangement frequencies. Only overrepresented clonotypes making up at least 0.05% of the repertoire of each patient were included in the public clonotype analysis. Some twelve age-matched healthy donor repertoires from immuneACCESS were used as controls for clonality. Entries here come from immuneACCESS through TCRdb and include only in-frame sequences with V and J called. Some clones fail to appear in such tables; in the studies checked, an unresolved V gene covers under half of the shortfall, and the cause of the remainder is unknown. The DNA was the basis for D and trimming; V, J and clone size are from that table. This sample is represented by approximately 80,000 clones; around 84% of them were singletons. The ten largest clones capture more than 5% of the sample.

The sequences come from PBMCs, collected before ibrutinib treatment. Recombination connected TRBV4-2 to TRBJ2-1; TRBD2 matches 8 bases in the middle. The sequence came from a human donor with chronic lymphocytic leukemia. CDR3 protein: CASSQGSGSYNEQFF. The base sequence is TGTGCCAGCAGCCAAGGAAGCGGGAGCTACAATGAGCAGTTCTTC.